A single T cell receptor beta chain is shown here with its context. Method: immunoSEQ multiplex PCR; TCRdb's copy keeps in-frame clones and lacks some. The table has around 340,000 clones, more than 70% seen once; the top ten hold under 1.2%. The CDR3 loop spans 17 amino acids. V was pared by 1 base and J by 8 bases, with 14 bases of the junction left unmatched. Germline CDR1 is LNHDA and CDR2 is SQIVND (reference sequence). The data were obtained in a study of blood T cell repertoires in COVID-19. Study-level background: Specimens from acute and convalescent COVID-19 originated in the United States, Italy and Spain. The cDNA or gDNA used as material had been derived from T cells, B-cell-depleted T cells, or PBMCs.

This TCR derives from a woman aged 25 to 39 who had been exposed to COVID-19. The rearrangement uses TRBV19 and TRBJ2-1, with TRBD2 matching 7 bases. What was sequenced was PBMCs or T cells enriched from blood (not recorded which). The CDR3 DNA follows: TGTGCCAGTAGTATAGTCTTGGTGGGAGGGCCGGGGGATGAGCAGTTCTTC. Translating it yields CASSIVLVGGPGDEQFF.